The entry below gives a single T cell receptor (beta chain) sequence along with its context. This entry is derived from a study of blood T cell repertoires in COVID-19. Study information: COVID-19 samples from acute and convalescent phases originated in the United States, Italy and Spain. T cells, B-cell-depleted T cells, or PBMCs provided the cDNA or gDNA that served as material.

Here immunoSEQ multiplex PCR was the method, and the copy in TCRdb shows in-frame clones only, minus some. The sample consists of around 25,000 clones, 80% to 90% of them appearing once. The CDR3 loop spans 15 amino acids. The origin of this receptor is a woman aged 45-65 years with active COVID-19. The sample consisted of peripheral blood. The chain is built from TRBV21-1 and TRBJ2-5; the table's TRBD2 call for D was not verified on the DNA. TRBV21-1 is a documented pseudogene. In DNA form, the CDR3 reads TGTGCCAGCAGCAAAGCCCCGGGATGTAGAGAGACCCAGTACTTC. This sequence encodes CASSKAPGCRETQYF.